The 24 T cell receptor beta chains below come from one sample, sequenced in a study of blood T cells in healthy people across ages. Primed by a sample-barcoded 5' primer and a J-beta primer mix, a second PCR proceeded for roughly 7 to 11 cycles. TCRdb used MiXCR to reprocess the 5' RACE reads, holding one entry per CDR3 protein. Of 540,000 or so distinct CDR3 sequences in the sample, 47% were seen once. The material sequenced was blood. The receptors stem from an elderly man in good health.

With regard to this clonotype: Compared with germline, one end of the junction differs, possibly owing to a read error. This chain joins TRBV13 and TRBJ2-5; the D is unclear. Germline CDR1 is PRHDT and CDR2 is FYEKMQ (reference sequence). The CDR3 totals 12 residues. CDR3 amino acids: CASSFSEETQYF. CDR3 DNA sequence: TGCGCCAGCAGCTTCTCGGAGGAGACCCAGTACTTC.

This chain connects TRBV7-9 to TRBJ2-3; D remains ambiguous. The CDR3 contains 12 residues. Trimming stripped 7 bases from V and 4 bases from J, with 9 bases between. Germline lookup yields CDR1 SEHNR and CDR2 FQNEAQ (reference sequence). The CDR3 bases are TGTGCCAGCAACTACGGCTCAGATACGCAGTATTTT. The encoded protein is CASNYGSDTQYF.

The CDR3 loop reads CASSLVYGTQYF. CDR3 DNA sequence: TGTGCCAGCAGCTTAGTGTACGGGACCCAGTACTTC. The chain uses TRBV7-2 and TRBJ2-5; D gene ambiguous. Per the germline V gene, CDR1 is SGHTA and CDR2 is FQGNSA. There are 12 residues in the CDR3. V dropped 1 base and J dropped 7 bases, with 7 bases sitting between them.

This rearrangement joins TRBV7-2 to TRBJ2-1; TRBD2 might be the D (6 bases). Trimming removed 6 bases from V and 8 bases from J, with 11 bases in between. The CDR3 is 12 amino acids. Germline CDR1 is SGHTA and CDR2 is FQGNSA. The CDR3 is CASRETSYEQFF. The CDR3 nucleotides read TGTGCCAGCAGGGAGACTAGTTATGAGCAGTTCTTC.

This clonotype was found a few times. This chain joins TRBV7-2 and TRBJ1-5; D is perhaps TRBD1 (6 bases). V lost 5 bases and J 6 bases, leaving 17 bases between the germline ends. The CDR3 spans 15 residues. CDR1 is SGHTA, CDR2 FQGNSA, per germline. As DNA, the CDR3 is TGTGCCAGCAGCATCGCTACAGGGCGGGGTCAGCCCCAGCATTTT. Residues: CASSIATGRGQPQHF.

The rearrangement links TRBV4-3 to TRBJ1-2; D uncertain. The CDR3 sequence is 14 residues long. CDR1 is LGHNA, CDR2 YSLEER, per germline. Trimming left V 0 bases short and J 4 bases short, with 9 bases between. The chain's CDR3 is CASSQDTSPYGYTF. CDR3 coding DNA: TGCGCCAGCAGCCAAGATACGTCGCCCTATGGCTACACCTTC.

This rearrangement joins TRBV7-9 to TRBJ2-1, with 11 nucleotides matching TRBD1. The end of the DNA aligns better with TRBJ2-7, so the J call may be wrong. The germline CDR1 and CDR2 sequences are SEHNR and FQNEAQ (reference sequence). This CDR3 is built from 15 residues. CDR3 sequence: CASSLGTGGSNEQYF. The CDR3 DNA is TGTGCCAGCAGCTTAGGGACAGGGGGCTCGAATGAGCAGTACTTC.

This clonotype was observed a few times. This sequence joins TRBV7-3 and TRBJ2-1, with D possibly being TRBD1 (5 bases). Germline CDR1 SGHTA, CDR2 FQGTGA. The CDR3 totals 15 residues. Trimming took 4 bases from V and 5 from J, leaving 15 bases between them. The CDR3 DNA is TGTGCCAGCAGCTCCCACGGCCAGGGCCACAATGAGCAGTTCTTC. This translates into CASSSHGQGHNEQFF.

The CDR3 here is CASSLATPSASYNEQFF. The CDR3 DNA reads as TGCGCCAGCAGCTTAGCTACTCCTAGCGCCTCCTACAATGAGCAGTTCTTC. The chain joins TRBV5-1 to TRBJ2-1; D might be TRBD2 (6 bases). This CDR3 is 17 amino acids long. Germline V gene lookup returns CDR1 SGHRS and CDR2 YFSETQ. Trimming shortened V by 2 bases and J by 0 bases, and 15 bases separated the two germline ends. The full variable domain, its missing parts supplied by reference TRBV5-1 and TRBJ2-1, is KAGVTQTPRYLIKTRGQQVTLSCSPISGHRSVSWYQQTPGQGLQFLFEYFSETQRNKGNFPGRFSGRQFSNSRSEMNVSTLELGDSALYLCASSLATPSASYNEQFFGPGTRLTVL.

In its sample, this clonotype was seen a few times. The chain recombines TRBV20-1 with TRBJ1-2; no clear D. V lost 0 bases and J 8 bases, leaving 16 bases between the germline ends. This CDR3 region has 14 residues. In germline, CDR1 is DFQATT, CDR2 SNEGSKA (reference sequence). The CDR3 sequence is CSARDLLGSTGYTF. CDR3 in DNA: TGCAGTGCTAGAGATCTGTTAGGCAGCACGGGCTACACCTTC.

The gene calls are TRBV6-2 or TRBV6-3 and TRBJ2-2, with 7 bases lining up with TRBD1. This CDR3 has 16 residues. Per germline, CDR1 MNHEY and CDR2 SVGEGT. V gave up 7 bases and J gave up 9 bases; unmatched junction bases: 17. The CDR3 loop reads CASTIQGSPRTRELFF. In nucleotides, the CDR3 is TGTGCCAGCACCATACAGGGGTCCCCGAGAACCAGGGAGCTGTTTTTT.

The genes are TRBV28 and TRBJ2-1; D is perhaps TRBD1 (6 bases). The CDR3 loop spans 16 amino acids. Trimming shortened V by 2 bases and J by 5 bases, and 16 bases separated the two germline ends. The germline gives CDR1 MDHEN, CDR2 SYDVKM. As DNA, the CDR3 is TGTGCCAGCAGTTTAAATCAAGGGGGTTGGGACAATGAGCAGTTCTTC. Protein: CASSLNQGGWDNEQFF.

This clonotype was detected many times. The chain carries TRBV24-1 and TRBJ2-1; D not certain. Germline lookup yields CDR1 KGHDR and CDR2 SFDVKD. The CDR3 is made up of 14 amino acids. V gave up 3 bases and J gave up 5 bases, with 10 bases separating them. CDR3 amino acids: CATSDAQTDNEQFF. The CDR3, as DNA: TGTGCCACCAGTGATGCACAGACGGACAATGAGCAGTTCTTC.

This clonotype occurred a few times. The chain links TRBV7-2 to TRBJ2-6; D unclear. V dropped 2 bases and J dropped 0 bases, with 8 bases sitting between them. The CDR3 is 16 amino acids. Germline V gene lookup returns CDR1 SGHTA and CDR2 FQGNSA. CDR3 in amino acids: CASSLFRSSGANVLTF. Here the CDR3 DNA reads TGTGCCAGCAGCTTATTTCGGAGCTCTGGGGCCAACGTCCTGACTTTC.

This clonotype has more than one count but fewer than ten. A much larger clone differs from this one at a single base, so this may be a read error. This chain uses TRBV6-6 with TRBJ2-5, with 7 bases that match TRBD2. The ends lost 0 bases at V and 11 bases at J; junction bases unmatched: 6. The CDR3 totals 13 residues. CDR1 MNHNY and CDR2 SVGAGI come from the germline V gene (reference sequence). As DNA, the CDR3 is TGTGCCAGCAGTTACTCGCGGGGGAATGAGCAGTACTTC. Protein product: CASSYSRGNEQYF.

This clonotype has only one observation. This rearrangement joins TRBV7-8 to TRBJ2-4; D possibly corresponds to TRBD1 (5 bases). The DNA matches TRBJ2-7 better at its end, which makes the J call doubtful. This CDR3 has 14 residues. Germline V gives CDR1 SGHVS, CDR2 FQNEAQ. The CDR3 nucleotides read TGTGCCAGCAGCTTATCGACAGTTGCCTACGAGCAGTACTTC. It codes for CASSLSTVAYEQYF.

A few counts support this clonotype. The chain joins TRBV11-1 to TRBJ2-3, with D possibly TRBD2 on 6 matching bases. CDR3 length equals 15 residues. V lost 1 base and J lost 4, with 12 bases in between. Per germline, CDR1 SGHAT and CDR2 FQDESV (reference sequence). The DNA for the CDR3 is TGTGCCAGCAGCTTAGTGGGAGGAGAAGCAGATACGCAGTATTTT. Its translation: CASSLVGGEADTQYF.

The chain has TRBV6-5 and TRBJ1-3; D may be TRBD1 (5 bases). Germline V gene sequence: CDR1 MNHEY, CDR2 SVGAGI. The CDR3 covers 15 residues. With 6 bases removed from V and 3 bases from J, the gap between germline ends came to 15 bases. Written as DNA, the CDR3 is TGTGCCAGCAGCCCCGGCGGGGGTTTTGGAAACACCATATATTTT. Translating gives CASSPGGGFGNTIYF.

The chain has TRBV27 and TRBJ2-5; D possibly corresponds to TRBD2 (6 bases). The CDR3 totals 14 residues. Per the germline V gene, CDR1 is MNHEY and CDR2 is SMNVEV (reference sequence). The germline V and J ends were trimmed by 6 bases and 5 bases, with 16 bases remaining between them. The CDR3 nucleotides are TGTGCCAGCAGGCTTATGGAGGGGACGGAGACCCAGTACTTC. Protein product: CASRLMEGTETQYF.

The chain carries TRBV24-1 and TRBJ2-3; a possible D gene is TRBD2 (5 bases). Trimming pared 9 bases from V and 1 base from J, leaving 10 bases between. The CDR3 spans 13 residues. CDR1 is KGHDR, CDR2 SFDVKD, per germline. The CDR3 region is CATGSLGTDTQYF. CDR3 coding DNA: TGTGCCACCGGGAGTTTGGGCACAGATACGCAGTATTTT.

This clonotype was seen only a few times. V usage is TRBV6-2 or TRBV6-3 and J usage is TRBJ2-3; D not resolved. Per germline, CDR1 MNHEY and CDR2 SVGEGT. The V end was cut by 3 bases, the J end by 1 base, with 11 bases between. The length of the CDR3 is 15 residues. The DNA of the CDR3 is TGTGCCAGCAGTTATCCCCGGAGTGGCACAGATACGCAGTATTTT. Its translation: CASSYPRSGTDTQYF.

The chain couples TRBV12-3 or TRBV12-4 to TRBJ1-3, with TRBD1 matching over 7 bases. The junction had 13 bases not matched to a gene; V was cut back by 5 bases and J by 0 bases. There are 18 residues in the CDR3. The CDR3 loop reads CASSRRNYRGVSGNTIYF. The DNA for the CDR3 is TGTGCCAGCAGTCGTAGGAACTACAGGGGAGTCTCTGGAAACACCATATATTTT.

This clonotype was seen more than once but under ten times. The chain is built from TRBV20-1 and TRBJ1-1; D gene uncertain. V shed 5 bases and J shed 1 base, with 8 bases lying between them. The germline V gene has CDR1 DFQATT and CDR2 SNEGSKA (reference sequence). This CDR3 has 12 amino acids. The CDR3, as DNA: TGCAGTGCTCTCCCAGGGAACACTGAAGCTTTCTTT. The encoded protein is CSALPGNTEAFF.

The chain recombines TRBV5-4 with TRBJ2-7; TRBD2 is a possible D gene (6 bases). Germline V gene data show CDR1 as SGHNT and CDR2 as YYREEE (reference sequence). CDR3 length: 14 residues. The V and J ends lost 5 bases and 3 bases respectively, with 15 bases between them. This CDR3 reads CASSFRDGGYEQYF. The CDR3 bases are TGTGCCAGCAGTTTCCGGGACGGGGGCTACGAGCAGTACTTC. Full variable domain (remainder filled in from reference TRBV5-4 and TRBJ2-7): ETGVTQSPTHLIKTRGQQVTLRCSSQSGHNTVSWYQQALGQGPQFIFQYYREEENGRGNFPPRFSGLQFPNYSSELNVNALELDDSALYLCASSFRDGGYEQYFGPGTRLTVT.